Sequencing of this TCR beta chain was carried out in a study of blood T cells in healthy people across ages. Isolated PBMCs totaled at least 6 million in each sample. Combining a sample-barcoded 5' primer with a J-beta primer mix, a second PCR ran for 7 to 11 cycles. TCRdb re-called the 5' RACE reads through MiXCR, storing one row per CDR3 protein. The sample lists about 620,000 distinct CDR3 sequences, about 21% occurring once. The receptor was derived from a man aged 65-85 years in good health. The source material was blood.

For the CDR3, the DNA is TGTGCCAGCAGACCAAACCGCACCTCTGGAAACACCATATATTTT. Its translation: CASRPNRTSGNTIYF. The chain couples TRBV12-3 or TRBV12-4 to TRBJ1-3; D remains unclear. The V end lost 6 bases, the J end lost 0 bases, and 12 bases lay between the germline ends. CDR3 length: 15 residues.